These 21 T cell receptor beta chains were all obtained from the same sample, sequenced in a study of cytomegalovirus exposure and HLA in healthy donors. Both 60 Vbeta primers and 13 Jbeta primers went into the PCR. TCRdb keeps only in-frame clones here, not all; method: immunoSEQ multiplex PCR. The table has 120,000 to 150,000 clones, 70% to 80% seen once. The sequenced sample was PBMCs. The receptor source for this set is a female donor in good health and CMV-seronegative.

This sequence joins TRBV4-1 and TRBJ2-3; 7 bases are shared with TRBD2. The CDR3 covers 14 residues. Germline values: CDR1 MGHRA, CDR2 YSYEKL. Trimming took 4 bases from V and 2 from J; bases not matched to a gene: 3. Here the CDR3 DNA reads TGCGCCAGCAGCCCAGCGGGAAACACAGATACGCAGTATTTT. Amino acid sequence: CASSPAGNTDTQYF.

The chain uses TRBV11-3 and TRBJ2-5; TRBD1 matches 8 bases. J lost 5 bases, V lost 3 bases, and 11 bases had no gene match. The CDR3 extends over 16 amino acids. Germline CDR1 SGHNT, CDR2 YENEEA. The CDR3 protein is CASSFRTGYDTETQYF. Written as DNA, the CDR3 is TGTGCCAGCAGCTTCCGGACAGGGTATGATACGGAGACCCAGTACTTC.

This sequence joins TRBV28 and TRBJ1-2; D may be TRBD1 (6 bases). The length of the CDR3 is 12 residues. Germline V gene sequence: CDR1 MDHEN, CDR2 SYDVKM. Trimming pared 4 bases from V and 8 bases from J, leaving 11 bases between. CDR3 nucleotide sequence: TGTGCCAGCAGTTCGACAGGAGGCGGCTACACCTTC. It codes for CASSSTGGGYTF.

This rearrangement joins TRBV30 to TRBJ2-4; TRBD1 aligns across 9 bases. Trimming cost V 0 bases and J 7 bases; bases outside gene matches: 7. CDR3 length: 15 residues. Germline CDR1 is GTSNPN and CDR2 is SVGIG (reference sequence). The CDR3, as DNA: TGTGCCTGGAGTGTACCCTCCGGACAGGGGAACATTCAGTACTTC. Protein product: CAWSVPSGQGNIQYF.

The chain couples TRBV6-5 to TRBJ2-2, with D uncertain. Germline V gene data show CDR1 as MNHEY and CDR2 as SVGAGI. Trimming cost V 7 bases and J 3 bases, with 9 bases left between them. This CDR3 is 13 amino acids long. The CDR3 here is CASTRTDTGELFF. CDR3 DNA: TGTGCCAGCACCCGAACAGACACCGGGGAGCTGTTTTTT.

This sequence joins TRBV5-1 and TRBJ1-3; no firm D call. The CDR3 consists of 13 residues. The germline V gene encodes CDR1 SGHRS and CDR2 YFSETQ. V was shortened by 0 bases and J by 13 bases, with 14 bases between the two germline ends. CDR3 region: CASSLAASPEIYF. CDR3 bases: TGCGCCAGCAGCTTGGCCGCCAGCCCGGAGATATATTTT.

V gene TRBV30 combines with J gene TRBJ1-4; D ambiguous. The V and J ends lost 5 bases and 4 bases respectively, with 17 bases between them. This CDR3 contains 15 residues. Germline V gene data show CDR1 as GTSNPN and CDR2 as SVGIG (reference sequence). The CDR3 reads CAWSDPRALNEKLFF. In nucleotides, the CDR3 is TGTGCCTGGTCGGATCCGCGGGCCCTTAATGAAAAACTGTTTTTT. Full variable domain (missing parts from reference TRBV30 and TRBJ1-4): SQTIHQWPATLVQPVGSPLSLECTVEGTSNPNLYWYRQAAGRGLQLLFYSVGIGQISSEVPQNLSASRPQDRQFILSSKKLLLSDSGFYLCAWSDPRALNEKLFFGSGTQLSVL.

There are a few counts of this clone. The V call is TRBV5-1, the J call TRBJ1-4; D is ambiguous. From germline, CDR1 is SGHRS and CDR2 YFSETQ. This CDR3 comprises 16 residues. V was pared by 0 bases and J by 3 bases, with 12 bases between. CDR3 nucleotide sequence: TGCGCCAGCAGCTTGGCCGCAGGTCACTCTAATGAAAAACTGTTTTTT. Its translation is CASSLAAGHSNEKLFF.

This chain uses TRBV7-2 with TRBJ2-7, with D unresolved. The CDR3 runs 14 residues. Trimming stripped 5 bases from V and 9 bases from J, with 20 bases between. The V gene's germline CDR1 is SGHTA and CDR2 FQGNSA. The CDR3 loop is CASSVDRTSTMQYF. CDR3 coding DNA: TGTGCCAGCAGCGTAGATCGCACCTCTACGATGCAGTACTTC.

This rearrangement joins TRBV4-1 to TRBJ1-2, with D unclear. This CDR3 has 14 amino acids. Germline V gene sequence: CDR1 MGHRA, CDR2 YSYEKL. Trimming removed 3 bases at V and 8 bases at J, with 16 bases between. The CDR3 bases are TGCGCCAGCAGCCAGGGGATGCTTGGGGAGGGCTACACCTTC. Its translation is CASSQGMLGEGYTF.

The V and J genes are TRBV27 and TRBJ2-1; TRBD2 is a possible D gene (5 bases). The CDR3 contains 15 residues. The V end lost 3 bases, the J end lost 5 bases, and 14 bases lay between the germline ends. Germline CDR1 MNHEY, CDR2 SMNVEV (reference sequence). CDR3 sequence: CASSFLRAFNNEQFF. The CDR3 DNA follows: TGTGCCAGCAGTTTTTTGAGGGCCTTCAACAATGAGCAGTTCTTC.

This chain joins TRBV7-6 and TRBJ2-7; 7 bases agree with TRBD2. Per germline, CDR1 SGHVS and CDR2 FNYEAQ. J lost 5 bases, V lost 1 base, and 5 bases had no gene match. The CDR3 sequence is 14 residues long. The CDR3 loop reads CASSLEPGGHEQYF. For the CDR3, the DNA is TGTGCCAGCAGCTTAGAGCCGGGGGGACACGAGCAGTACTTC.

This sequence joins TRBV5-1 and TRBJ2-1, with a tentative D call TRBD1 (6 bases). Germline loops: CDR1 SGHRS, CDR2 YFSETQ. V lost 0 bases and J 5 bases, leaving 12 bases between the germline ends. This CDR3 spans 15 amino acids. The DNA of the CDR3 is TGCGCCAGCAGCTTGGGGCAGGGGAAAAACAATGAGCAGTTCTTC. Translation gives CASSLGQGKNNEQFF.

The chain uses TRBV7-9 and TRBJ1-3, with a possible D match to TRBD1 (6 bases). Trimming removed 5 bases at V and 4 bases at J, with 18 bases between. The germline V gene has CDR1 SEHNR and CDR2 FQNEAQ (reference sequence). This CDR3 comprises 16 residues. The CDR3 loop reads CASSRPGTLLGNTIYF. The CDR3 nucleotides read TGTGCCAGCAGCCGACCCGGGACACTTCTGGGAAACACCATATATTTT. The whole variable domain, filled in from reference TRBV7-9 and TRBJ1-3, reads DTGVSQNPRHKITKRGQNVTFRCDPISEHNRLYWYRQTLGQGPEFLTYFQNEAQLEKSRLLSDRFSAERPKGSFSTLEIQRTEQGDSAMYLCASSRPGTLLGNTIYFGEGSWLTVV.

The chain uses TRBV5-1 and TRBJ1-3; no clear D. Germline V gene sequence: CDR1 SGHRS, CDR2 YFSETQ. Trimming cost V 6 bases and J 0 bases, with 10 bases left between them. The CDR3 is 14 amino acids. Here the CDR3 reads CASKDTFSGNTIYF. CDR3 nucleotide sequence: TGCGCCAGCAAAGACACTTTCTCTGGAAACACCATATATTTT.

The genes are TRBV9 and TRBJ2-3; 9 bases align to TRBD2. From germline, CDR1 is SGDLS and CDR2 YYNGEE. After removal of 1 base from V and 3 bases from J, the junction contained 6 bases not matched to a gene. This CDR3 spans 16 amino acids. CDR3 sequence: CASSVTSGFSTDTQYF. The DNA of the CDR3 is TGTGCCAGCAGCGTAACTAGCGGGTTTAGTACAGATACGCAGTATTTT.

The chain uses TRBV30 and TRBJ2-3; 8 positions agree with TRBD2. Germline V gene lookup returns CDR1 GTSNPN and CDR2 SVGIG (reference sequence). V lost 4 bases, J lost 3 bases, and 3 bases stayed unmatched. This CDR3 has 13 residues. CDR3 amino acids: CAWKGGGTDTQYF. The CDR3 DNA is TGTGCCTGGAAGGGCGGGGGGACAGATACGCAGTATTTT.

The genes are TRBV2 and TRBJ2-2, with 9 bases aligning to TRBD2. The CDR3 has 16 amino acids. V shed 3 bases and J 5 bases; nucleotides not matched to a gene: 7. CDR1 SNHLY and CDR2 FYNNEI come from the germline V gene. The CDR3 DNA is TGTGCCAGCAGTGAGGAGGGCGGGGGGGCTACCGGGGAGCTGTTTTTT. It is translated as CASSEEGGGATGELFF.

The V gene is TRBV25-1, the J gene TRBJ1-2, with TRBD1 matching 7 bases. The CDR3 covers 14 residues. V was pared by 1 base and J by 8 bases, with 7 bases of the junction left unmatched. Germline CDR1 MGHDK, CDR2 SYGVNS. CDR3 DNA sequence: TGTGCCAGCAGTGAATCGCGGACAGGCAGGGGCTACACCTTC. Its translation: CASSESRTGRGYTF.

This chain joins TRBV5-6 and TRBJ2-3; TRBD1 matches 7 bases. The CDR3 consists of 13 residues. In germline, CDR1 is SGHDT, CDR2 YYEEEE. J was trimmed by 2 bases and V by 7 bases; bases with no gene match: 4. CDR3 in amino acids: CASSQGLTDTQYF. The CDR3 DNA sequence: TGTGCCAGCTCACAGGGGCTCACAGATACGCAGTATTTT.

The gene calls are TRBV14 and TRBJ1-5, with TRBD1 matching over 7 bases. The CDR3 is 17 residues long. The germline CDR1 and CDR2 sequences are SGHDN and FVKESK. Losses at the gene ends were 6 bases for V and 4 bases for J; bases not matched to a gene: 15. The CDR3 DNA reads TGTGCCAGCAGAATTCCGGGACAGCCCTCCCGAAATCAGCCCCAGCATTTT. This gives the protein CASRIPGQPSRNQPQHF.